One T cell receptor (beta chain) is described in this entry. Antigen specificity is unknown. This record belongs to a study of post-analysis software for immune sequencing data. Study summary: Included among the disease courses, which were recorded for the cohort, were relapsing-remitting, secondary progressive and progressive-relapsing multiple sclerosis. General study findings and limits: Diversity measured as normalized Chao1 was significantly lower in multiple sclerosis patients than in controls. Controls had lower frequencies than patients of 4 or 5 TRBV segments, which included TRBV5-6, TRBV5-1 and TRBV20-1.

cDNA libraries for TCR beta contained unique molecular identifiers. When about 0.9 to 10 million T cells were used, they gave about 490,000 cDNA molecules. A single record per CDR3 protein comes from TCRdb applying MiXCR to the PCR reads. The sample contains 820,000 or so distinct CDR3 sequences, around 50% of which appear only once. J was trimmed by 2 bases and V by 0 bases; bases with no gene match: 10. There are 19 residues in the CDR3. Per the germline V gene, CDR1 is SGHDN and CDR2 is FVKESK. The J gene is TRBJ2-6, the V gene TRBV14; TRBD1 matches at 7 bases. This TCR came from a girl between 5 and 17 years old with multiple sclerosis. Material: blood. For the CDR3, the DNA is TGTGCCAGCAGCCAAGATTGGGGACAGTGGCCTACTGGGGCCAACGTCCTGACTTTC. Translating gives CASSQDWGQWPTGANVLTF. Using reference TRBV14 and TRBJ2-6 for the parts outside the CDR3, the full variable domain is EAGVTQFPSHSVIEKGQTVTLRCDPISGHDNLYWYRRVMGKEIKFLLHFVKESKQDESGMPNNRFLAERTGGTYSTLKVQPAELEDSGVYFCASSQDWGQWPTGANVLTFGAGSRLTVL.